These T cell receptor beta chains were read from a single sample in a study of T cells after yellow fever vaccination. Using its own MiXCR run on the 5' RACE reads, TCRdb lists one record per CDR3 protein. The repertoire holds 450,000 to 600,000 distinct CDR3 sequences, 17% seen once, with 17% in the top ten. The sample in question was PBMCs, obtained about 5 days after the first yellow fever vaccination. These receptors were taken from a man aged 18 to 30 who received the YFV17D yellow fever vaccine. CDR3s include the opening cysteine and the closing phenylalanine or tryptophan. A D gene is named only where the DNA matches it firmly. The size entry is marked missing in some rows and otherwise reads once, few, many or a size class.

v_gene: TRBV4-2; j_gene: TRBJ1-2; abundance: few; d_gene: .; CDR3aa: CASSQDRGTYGYTF; CDR3nt: TGTGCCAGCAGCCAAGATCGGGGGACATATGGCTACACCTTC
v_gene: TRBV5-4; j_gene: TRBJ2-2; abundance: .; d_gene: .; CDR3aa: CASSAQANTGELFF; CDR3nt: TGTGCCAGCAGCGCGCAGGCGAACACCGGGGAGCTGTTTTTT
v_gene: TRBV20-1; j_gene: TRBJ2-5; abundance: .; d_gene: .; CDR3aa: CSARLPQETQYF; CDR3nt: TGCAGTGCTAGACTGCCACAAGAGACCCAGTACTTC
v_gene: TRBV7-9; j_gene: TRBJ2-1; abundance: .; d_gene: .; CDR3aa: CASSSTRDFVSPPQFF; CDR3nt: TGTGCCAGCAGCTCAACCCGGGACTTCGTATCCCCCCCACAGTTCTTC
v_gene: TRBV20-1; j_gene: TRBJ1-4; abundance: few; d_gene: TRBD1; CDR3aa: CSASRDRTNEKLFF; CDR3nt: TGCAGTGCTAGTCGGGACAGAACTAATGAAAAACTGTTTTTT
v_gene: TRBV5-1; j_gene: TRBJ1-1; abundance: many; d_gene: .; CDR3aa: CASSLGVVNTEAFF; CDR3nt: TGCGCCAGCAGCTTGGGAGTTGTGAACACTGAAGCTTTCTTT
v_gene: TRBV5-1; j_gene: TRBJ2-6; abundance: many; d_gene: .; CDR3aa: CASSLEGTSWGANVLTF; CDR3nt: TGCGCCAGCAGCTTGGAGGGCACCTCTTGGGGGGCCAACGTCCTGACTTTC
v_gene: TRBV12-3/TRBV12-4; j_gene: TRBJ2-7; abundance: few; d_gene: .; CDR3aa: CASSLGRVAEQYF; CDR3nt: TGTGCCAGCAGTTTGGGCAGGGTTGCCGAGCAGTACTTC
v_gene: TRBV7-2; j_gene: TRBJ2-7; abundance: .; d_gene: .; CDR3aa: CASSLVGTDYEQYF; CDR3nt: TGTGCCAGCAGCTTAGTAGGGACTGATTACGAGCAGTACTTC
v_gene: TRBV20-1; j_gene: TRBJ1-1; abundance: .; d_gene: .; CDR3aa: CSARSGPGTEAFF; CDR3nt: TGCAGTGCTAGATCCGGGCCGGGGACTGAAGCTTTCTTT
v_gene: TRBV6-5; j_gene: TRBJ2-7; abundance: .; d_gene: TRBD2; CDR3aa: CASSYRGGLSSYEQYF; CDR3nt: TGTGCCAGCAGTTACCGGGGGGGGCTGAGCTCCTACGAGCAGTACTTC
v_gene: TRBV27; j_gene: TRBJ1-5; abundance: many; d_gene: TRBD1; CDR3aa: CASSLTRGPGQPQHF; CDR3nt: TGTGCCAGCAGTCTTACCAGGGGGCCAGGGCAGCCCCAGCATTTT
v_gene: TRBV5-1; j_gene: TRBJ1-2; abundance: few; d_gene: .; CDR3aa: CASSEQDNRYGYTF; CDR3nt: TGCGCCAGCAGCGAACAAGACAATAGATATGGCTACACCTTC
v_gene: TRBV20-1; j_gene: TRBJ2-5; abundance: few; d_gene: .; CDR3aa: CSARDTPPGKETQYF; CDR3nt: TGCAGTGCTAGAGATACCCCGCCAGGGAAAGAGACCCAGTACTTC
v_gene: TRBV15; j_gene: TRBJ2-1; abundance: few; d_gene: .; CDR3aa: CATSRVSGQFDEQFF; CDR3nt: TGTGCCACCAGCAGAGTGTCCGGACAGTTCGATGAGCAGTTCTTC
v_gene: TRBV4-3; j_gene: TRBJ2-5; abundance: .; d_gene: .; CDR3aa: CASSHDSQETQYF; CDR3nt: TGCGCCAGCAGCCACGACAGCCAAGAGACCCAGTACTTC
v_gene: TRBV27; j_gene: TRBJ1-2; abundance: few; d_gene: TRBD1; CDR3aa: CASSSYRDRDYGYTF; CDR3nt: TGTGCCAGCAGTAGCTACCGGGACAGGGACTATGGCTACACCTTC
v_gene: TRBV20-1; j_gene: TRBJ2-7; abundance: .; d_gene: TRBD2; CDR3aa: CSARSLLAGDEQYF; CDR3nt: TGCAGTGCTAGATCCCTACTAGCGGGGGACGAGCAGTACTTC
v_gene: TRBV29-1; j_gene: TRBJ2-2; abundance: many; d_gene: .; CDR3aa: CSARGSSNTGELFF; CDR3nt: TGCAGCGCCCGAGGGTCCTCGAACACCGGGGAGCTGTTTTTT
v_gene: TRBV5-1; j_gene: TRBJ1-1; abundance: few; d_gene: TRBD1; CDR3aa: CASSLAHQGATEAFF; CDR3nt: TGCGCCAGCAGCTTGGCTCATCAGGGGGCCACTGAAGCTTTCTTT
v_gene: TRBV12-5; j_gene: TRBJ2-5; abundance: .; d_gene: .; CDR3aa: CASGPSTGLQETQYF; CDR3nt: TGTGCTAGTGGTCCCTCCACGGGGCTCCAAGAGACCCAGTACTTC
v_gene: TRBV30; j_gene: TRBJ2-3; abundance: .; d_gene: .; CDR3aa: CALGPSTDTQYF; CDR3nt: TGTGCCCTGGGGCCTAGCACAGATACGCAGTATTTT
v_gene: TRBV7-2; j_gene: TRBJ2-5; abundance: .; d_gene: .; CDR3aa: CASSFMAEETQYF; CDR3nt: TGTGCCAGCAGCTTTATGGCGGAGGAGACCCAGTACTTC
v_gene: TRBV12-3/TRBV12-4; j_gene: TRBJ2-3; abundance: few; d_gene: .; CDR3aa: CASSYELLGTDTQYF; CDR3nt: TGTGCCAGCAGTTATGAGTTACTCGGCACAGATACGCAGTATTTT
v_gene: TRBV5-6; j_gene: TRBJ2-5; abundance: few; d_gene: .; CDR3aa: CASSLVRYQETQYF; CDR3nt: TGTGCCAGCAGCTTGGTCCGGTACCAAGAGACCCAGTACTTC
v_gene: TRBV6-2/TRBV6-3; j_gene: TRBJ2-7; abundance: .; d_gene: .; CDR3aa: CASKKPGPTYEQYF; CDR3nt: TGTGCCAGCAAGAAGCCGGGACCAACCTACGAGCAGTACTTC
v_gene: TRBV29-1; j_gene: TRBJ2-5; abundance: .; d_gene: .; CDR3aa: CSVGNGGETQYF; CDR3nt: TGCAGCGTTGGTAATGGGGGAGAGACCCAGTACTTC
v_gene: TRBV6-1; j_gene: TRBJ1-2; abundance: .; d_gene: .; CDR3aa: CASSEHRGYYGYTF; CDR3nt: TGTGCCAGCAGTGAGCACCGGGGGTACTATGGCTACACCTTC
v_gene: TRBV21-1; j_gene: TRBJ1-2; abundance: few; d_gene: .; CDR3aa: CASSKEGRGRNYGYTF; CDR3nt: TGTGCCAGCAGCAAAGAGGGTAGGGGGCGCAACTATGGCTACACCTTC
v_gene: TRBV19; j_gene: TRBJ2-1; abundance: .; d_gene: TRBD1; CDR3aa: CASSAPRQGYNEQFF; CDR3nt: TGTGCCAGTAGTGCACCCCGACAGGGCTACAATGAGCAGTTCTTC
v_gene: TRBV7-8; j_gene: TRBJ1-1; abundance: .; d_gene: .; CDR3aa: CASSLTSLGNTEAFF; CDR3nt: TGTGCCAGCAGCTTGACCTCCTTGGGGAACACTGAAGCTTTCTTT
v_gene: TRBV24-1; j_gene: TRBJ2-3; abundance: .; d_gene: .; CDR3aa: CATSIPGQGTDTQYF; CDR3nt: TGTGCCACCAGTATTCCGGGACAAGGCACAGATACGCAGTATTTT
v_gene: TRBV3-1; j_gene: TRBJ1-6; abundance: .; d_gene: .; CDR3aa: CASSNGRSPLHF; CDR3nt: TGTGCCAGCAGCAACGGGCGGTCACCCCTCCACTTT
v_gene: TRBV3-1; j_gene: TRBJ2-4; abundance: .; d_gene: .; CDR3aa: CASSPYRLRGKNIQYF; CDR3nt: TGTGCCAGCAGCCCCTACCGTCTGCGGGGCAAAAACATTCAGTACTTC
v_gene: TRBV5-1; j_gene: TRBJ1-2; abundance: .; d_gene: TRBD1; CDR3aa: CASSGGGQSFNYGYTF; CDR3nt: TGCGCCAGCAGCGGAGGGGGACAGTCCTTTAACTATGGCTACACCTTC
v_gene: TRBV3-1; j_gene: TRBJ2-7; abundance: .; d_gene: .; CDR3aa: CASSQGRGEFYEQYF; CDR3nt: TGTGCCAGCAGCCAAGGGCGGGGTGAATTCTACGAGCAGTACTTC
v_gene: TRBV18; j_gene: TRBJ1-1; abundance: few; d_gene: .; CDR3aa: CASSPAGQFSEAFF; CDR3nt: TGTGCCAGCTCACCGGCAGGGCAGTTTTCTGAAGCTTTCTTT
v_gene: TRBV12-3/TRBV12-4; j_gene: TRBJ1-2; abundance: .; d_gene: .; CDR3aa: CASSPDGRPVGYTF; CDR3nt: TGTGCCAGCAGTCCCGACGGACGTCCAGTTGGCTACACCTTC
v_gene: TRBV2; j_gene: TRBJ1-4; abundance: few; d_gene: .; CDR3aa: CASLRGVATNEKLFF; CDR3nt: TGTGCCAGCCTTAGGGGTGTTGCAACTAATGAAAAACTGTTTTTT